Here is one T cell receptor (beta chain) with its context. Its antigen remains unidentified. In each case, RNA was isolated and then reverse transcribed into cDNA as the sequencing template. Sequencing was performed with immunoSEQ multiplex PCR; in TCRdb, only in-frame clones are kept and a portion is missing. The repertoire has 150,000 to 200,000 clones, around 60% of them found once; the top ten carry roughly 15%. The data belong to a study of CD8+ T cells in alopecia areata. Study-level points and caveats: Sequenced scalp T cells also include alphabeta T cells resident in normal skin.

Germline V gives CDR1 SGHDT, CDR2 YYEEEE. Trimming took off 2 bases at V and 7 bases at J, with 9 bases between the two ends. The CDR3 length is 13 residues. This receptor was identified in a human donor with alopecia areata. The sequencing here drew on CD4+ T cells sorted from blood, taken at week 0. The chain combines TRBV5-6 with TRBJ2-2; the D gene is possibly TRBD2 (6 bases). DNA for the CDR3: TGTGCCAGCAGCTTCCCGGGGGACGGGGAGCTGTTTTTT. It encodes CASSFPGDGELFF.